The present T cell receptor beta chain was sequenced within a study of identifying expanded T cells in peripheral blood. Study-wide findings and caveats: About 1.2 clones differed between technical replicates, versus around 15 and 18 over time. Clone count variance between roughly 2-week samples rose with total template count.

During the collection period, no donor immune events like infections were recorded. Concerning this clone: The antigen is not known.

The repertoire was sequenced with immunoSEQ multiplex PCR; TCRdb's copy has only in-frame clones and lacks some. This table has roughly 100,000 clones, around nine tenths appearing once. The CDR3 is 20 amino acids. V gave up 4 bases and J gave up 3 bases; unmatched junction bases: 25. Germline CDR1 is SGHRS and CDR2 is YFSETQ. The clonotype was recovered from a person aged 18-69 years in good health. The sequencing sample was made of blood. V gene TRBV5-1 combines with J gene TRBJ2-7, with 7 bases fitting TRBD1. The CDR3 nucleotides are TGCGCCAGCAGCCCGGACAGGAGCAGGGCAGGGTCCCCGCCCTTCTACGAGCAGTACTTC. It specifies CASSPDRSRAGSPPFYEQYF.